A single sample is the source of the 25 T cell receptor beta chains below, sequenced in a study of control samples from healthy donors and cancer patients (dated by TCRdb to 2019 to 2021). Libraries came from the immunoSEQ multiplex PCR assay. Drawn from immuneACCESS, this table holds only the in-frame rearrangements with V and J called that TCRdb kept. Clones are partly lost; checked studies trace under half to an unresolved V gene and leave the rest unexplained. The sample profile shows some 89,000 clones; about 83% of them were found once. Over 2% of the sample goes to the ten largest clones. Material for sequencing was blood. The receptors were gathered from a middle-aged woman in good health.

The chain recombines TRBV7-2 with TRBJ2-7; weak D call: TRBD1 (6 bases). Germline V lookup: CDR1 SGHTA, CDR2 FQGNSA. With 0 bases removed from V and 4 bases from J, the gap between germline ends came to 10 bases. This CDR3 is built from 14 residues. The CDR3 DNA reads TGTGCCAGCAGCTTAGCGGGGGCCCCTTACGAGCAGTACTTC. This sequence encodes CASSLAGAPYEQYF.

The chain joins TRBV21-1 to TRBJ1-1. TRBV21-1 corresponds to a pseudogene. CDR3 length equals 14 residues. The CDR3 protein is CASSIRVMNTEAFF. The DNA for the CDR3 is TGTGCCAGCAGCATTCGGGTTATGAACACTGAAGCTTTCTTT.

This clone was seen once. The chain carries TRBV30 and TRBJ2-5; perhaps TRBD1 as D (7 bases). The CDR3 extends over 17 amino acids. V lost 2 bases and J lost 7, with 26 bases in between. Germline values: CDR1 GTSNPN, CDR2 SVGIG (reference sequence). In nucleotides, the CDR3 is TGTGCCTGGAGTCTCTCAGGGGGAATAGGGAGGATGGGGACCCAGTACTTC. Translated: CAWSLSGGIGRMGTQYF.

In its sample, this clone was seen a few times. This chain connects TRBV5-1 to TRBJ1-1; tentative D call: TRBD1 (6 bases). Trimming took off 0 bases at V and 0 bases at J, with 9 bases between the two ends. This CDR3 is 15 amino acids long. The germline V gene has CDR1 SGHRS and CDR2 YFSETQ. The CDR3 DNA follows: TGCGCCAGCAGCTTGGTACAGGGAGTGAACACTGAAGCTTTCTTT. Amino acids: CASSLVQGVNTEAFF. The full variable domain, its missing parts supplied by reference TRBV5-1 and TRBJ1-1, is KAGVTQTPRYLIKTRGQQVTLSCSPISGHRSVSWYQQTPGQGLQFLFEYFSETQRNKGNFPGRFSGRQFSNSRSEMNVSTLELGDSALYLCASSLVQGVNTEAFFGQGTRLTVV.

In this sample, this clone turned up once. CDR3 nucleotide sequence: TGTGCCAGCAGGCAGCCCCCCCGGGAGACCCAGTACTTC. It yields the protein CASRQPPRETQYF. This chain uses TRBV7-2 with TRBJ2-5; no definite D call. V gave up 6 bases and J gave up 5 bases, with 13 bases separating them. The CDR3 sequence is 13 residues long. Germline CDR1 SGHTA, CDR2 FQGNSA.

This clone occurred a few times. The V and J genes are TRBV19 and TRBJ1-1; D ambiguous. V lost 4 bases and J 1 base, leaving 1 base between the germline ends. This CDR3 is 11 amino acids long. The germline V gene has CDR1 LNHDA and CDR2 SQIVND (reference sequence). The CDR3 DNA follows: TGTGCCAGTAGTAGGAACACTGAAGCTTTCTTT. Encoded protein: CASSRNTEAFF.

V and J are TRBV5-1 and TRBJ2-7; 8 bases align to TRBD1. V was pared by 3 bases and J by 2 bases, with 4 bases of the junction left unmatched. CDR1 and CDR2 from the germline V gene are SGHRS and YFSETQ. The CDR3 is 14 residues long. The CDR3 region has the DNA TGCGCCAGCAGCTCGGGACAGGTCCCCTACGAGCAGTACTTC. It encodes CASSSGQVPYEQYF.

The rearrangement links TRBV25-1 to TRBJ1-6, with D unresolved. Looked up from germline, CDR1 is MGHDK and CDR2 is SYGVNS. Deletions cut 1 base from V and 2 bases from J, with 9 bases between. The CDR3 length is 16 residues. CDR3 in DNA: TGTGCCAGCAGTGAATCTGGAGGGACCTATAATTCACCCCTCCACTTT. It yields the protein CASSESGGTYNSPLHF.

V is TRBV14 and J is TRBJ1-3, with D hard to call. V was cut by 4 bases and J by 2 bases, with 12 bases left in between. The CDR3 totals 15 residues. CDR1 SGHDN and CDR2 FVKESK come from the germline V gene. CDR3 in amino acids: CASSLLKRTGNTIYF. CDR3 DNA: TGTGCCAGCAGCCTTTTGAAGAGGACTGGAAACACCATATATTTT. Supplemented by reference TRBV14 and TRBJ1-3, the full variable domain reads EAGVTQFPSHSVIEKGQTVTLRCDPISGHDNLYWYRRVMGKEIKFLLHFVKESKQDESGMPNNRFLAERTGGTYSTLKVQPAELEDSGVYFCASSLLKRTGNTIYFGEGSWLTVV.

About this clone: The junction does not match germline at one end; this may be a read error. This rearrangement joins TRBV10-3 to TRBJ2-5, with 9 bases identical to TRBD1. CDR1 and CDR2 (germline): ENHRY, SYGVKD. There are 13 residues in the CDR3. The CDR3, as DNA: TGTGCCATCAGGGGGACAGGGAAAGAGAGCCAGTACTTC. This sequence encodes CAIRGTGKESQYF.

Note on this clone: The sample holds other DNA sequences that translate to the same CDR3. The chain links TRBV7-2 to TRBJ2-5; TRBD1 might be the D (6 bases). There are 14 residues in the CDR3. The germline V and J ends were trimmed by 1 base and 5 bases, with 11 bases remaining between them. Germline CDR1 SGHTA, CDR2 FQGNSA. The CDR3 protein is CASSLGSGVETQYF. The CDR3 DNA is TGTGCCAGCAGCTTAGGGTCAGGGGTTGAGACCCAGTACTTC.

The chain couples TRBV7-2 to TRBJ2-7; 9 bases line up with TRBD2. Per the germline V gene, CDR1 is SGHTA and CDR2 is FQGNSA. V gave up 2 bases and J gave up 3 bases; unmatched junction bases: 5. CDR3 size: 15 residues. CDR3 nucleotides: TGTGCCAGCAGCTTAAAGCGGGGGGTCATCTACGAGCAGTACTTC. Translating gives CASSLKRGVIYEQYF.

V and J are TRBV4-1 and TRBJ1-6; 9 bases align to TRBD1. V gave up 0 bases and J gave up 6 bases; unmatched junction bases: 6. Germline V gene sequence: CDR1 MGHRA, CDR2 YSYEKL. The CDR3 has 17 amino acids. The CDR3 DNA reads as TGCGCCAGCAGCCAAGAGGGGACAGGGTTGAGTAATTCACCCCTCCACTTT. This codes for CASSQEGTGLSNSPLHF.

The V call is TRBV29-1, the J call TRBJ2-3; D remains ambiguous. V lost 6 bases and J 6 bases, leaving 19 bases between the germline ends. Germline CDR1 and CDR2: SQVTM and ANQGSEA. The CDR3 totals 14 residues. Here the CDR3 DNA reads TGCAGCGTCGAACCGGACGGCCGAAGGGATACGCAGTATTTT. Residues: CSVEPDGRRDTQYF.

The J gene is TRBJ1-2, the V gene TRBV9; the D gene is possibly TRBD1 (5 bases). From germline, CDR1 is SGDLS and CDR2 YYNGEE. The V gene lost 3 bases and the J gene lost 5 bases, with 8 bases spanning the gap. This CDR3 spans 12 amino acids. CDR3 DNA: TGTGCCAGCAGCGCAGAGGGGTATGGCTACACCTTC. This encodes CASSAEGYGYTF.

This clone was found a few times. The chain couples TRBV19 to TRBJ1-6; D is perhaps TRBD1 (5 bases). This CDR3 region has 14 residues. Germline CDR1 is LNHDA and CDR2 is SQIVND (reference sequence). V lost 1 base and J lost 8, with 9 bases in between. CDR3 sequence reads: CASSIGGYDSPLHF. Written as DNA, the CDR3 is TGTGCCAGTAGTATAGGGGGGTACGATTCACCCCTCCACTTT.

The chain joins TRBV27 to TRBJ1-2, with TRBD1 matching over 7 bases. Losses at the gene ends were 6 bases for V and 2 bases for J; bases not matched to a gene: 0. The CDR3 runs 12 residues. Germline values: CDR1 MNHEY, CDR2 SMNVEV (reference sequence). The CDR3 nucleotides are TGTGCCAGCAGACAGGGGAACTATGGCTACACCTTC. As protein: CASRQGNYGYTF.

The chain joins TRBV6-4 to TRBJ2-1, with D tentatively TRBD1 (6 bases). V was pared by 6 bases and J by 5 bases, with 14 bases between. From germline, CDR1 is MRHNA and CDR2 SNTAGT. The CDR3 is 14 residues long. CDR3 region: CASSRDGGHNEQFF. The CDR3 nucleotides are TGTGCCAGCAGCCGGGATGGGGGCCACAATGAGCAGTTCTTC.

This rearrangement joins TRBV9 to TRBJ2-3; the D is unclear. V lost 2 bases and J 0 bases, leaving 1 base between the germline ends. The CDR3 loop spans 12 amino acids. Looked up from germline, CDR1 is SGDLS and CDR2 is YYNGEE. CDR3 protein: CASSVSTDTQYF. The CDR3 bases are TGTGCCAGCAGCGTTAGCACAGATACGCAGTATTTT.

The J gene is TRBJ1-5, the V gene TRBV19, with 10 bases lining up with TRBD1. The germline gives CDR1 LNHDA, CDR2 SQIVND (reference sequence). With V trimmed by 9 bases and J by 2 bases, 4 bases remained unmatched. The CDR3 consists of 14 residues. Here the CDR3 reads CASDRGQGNQPQHF. CDR3 DNA sequence: TGTGCCAGCGACAGGGGGCAGGGCAATCAGCCCCAGCATTTT. The full variable domain, with the rest looked up from reference TRBV19 and TRBJ1-5, is DGGITQSPKYLFRKEGQNVTLSCEQNLNHDAMYWYRQDPGQGLRLIYYSQIVNDFQKGDIAEGYSVSREKKESFPLTVTSAQKNPTAFYLCASDRGQGNQPQHFGDGTRLSIL.

The rearrangement uses TRBV6-1 and TRBJ2-5; tentative D call: TRBD2 (7 bases). V lost 3 bases and J lost 2, with 16 bases in between. This CDR3 spans 16 amino acids. The germline CDR1 and CDR2 sequences are MNHNS and SASEGT. DNA of the CDR3: TGTGCCAGCAGTGAGGGGGCGGGGGTACATCAAGAGACCCAGTACTTC. As protein: CASSEGAGVHQETQYF.

V and J are TRBV7-2 and TRBJ1-1, with D maybe TRBD1 (5 bases). The CDR3 is 15 residues long. From germline, CDR1 is SGHTA and CDR2 FQGNSA. Trimming took off 0 bases at V and 3 bases at J, with 11 bases between the two ends. CDR3 protein: CASSLAQGWYTEAFF. CDR3 coding DNA: TGTGCCAGCAGCTTAGCTCAGGGTTGGTACACTGAAGCTTTCTTT.

The chain is built from TRBV24-1 and TRBJ2-2, with TRBD1 matching over 12 bases. The length of the CDR3 is 17 residues. Looked up from germline, CDR1 is KGHDR and CDR2 is SFDVKD. V lost 3 bases, J lost 4 bases, and 5 bases stayed unmatched. The CDR3: CATSDAGTGGSTGELFF. CDR3 in DNA: TGTGCCACCAGTGATGCCGGGACAGGGGGCAGCACCGGGGAGCTGTTTTTT.

This rearrangement joins TRBV25-1 to TRBJ1-4; 12 nucleotides align to TRBD1. The J segment lost 10 bases and the V segment lost 9 bases, leaving 12 bases of the junction unmatched. The CDR3 runs 15 residues. Germline V gene lookup returns CDR1 MGHDK and CDR2 SYGVNS. This CDR3 is CASHPPGTGGGKLFF. In DNA form, the CDR3 reads TGTGCCAGTCACCCCCCGGGGACAGGGGGCGGAAAACTGTTTTTT. Complete variable domain (other parts from reference TRBV25-1 and TRBJ1-4): EADIYQTPRYLVIGTGKKITLECSQTMGHDKMYWYQQDPGMELHLIHYSYGVNSTEKGDLSSESTVSRIRTEHFPLTLESARPSHTSQYLCASHPPGTGGGKLFFGSGTQLSVL.

This clone was seen only once. V is TRBV30 and J is TRBJ1-2; weak D call: TRBD1 (6 bases). The CDR3 extends over 13 amino acids. Germline lookup yields CDR1 GTSNPN and CDR2 SVGIG (reference sequence). Trimming pared 4 bases from V and 7 bases from J, leaving 16 bases between. The CDR3 reads CAWNEMGGLGYTF. CDR3 coding DNA: TGTGCCTGGAATGAAATGGGGGGCCTTGGCTACACCTTC. Variable domain in full (rest from reference TRBV30 and TRBJ1-2): SQTIHQWPATLVQPVGSPLSLECTVEGTSNPNLYWYRQAAGRGLQLLFYSVGIGQISSEVPQNLSASRPQDRQFILSSKKLLLSDSGFYLCAWNEMGGLGYTFGSGTRLTVV.